This T cell receptor beta chain comes out of a study of T cell changes during pregnancy in multiple sclerosis. This CDR3 spans 15 amino acids. V shed 3 bases and J shed 0 bases, with 9 bases lying between them. CDR1 SGHTA and CDR2 FQGTGA come from the germline V gene. This table comes from immunoSEQ multiplex PCR, and its TCRdb copy is limited to in-frame clones, with some not included. The sample contains about 38,000 clones, approximately 90% of which appear only once. This specimen consisted of CD4+ T cells from peripheral blood mononuclear cells, obtained before pregnancy. The genes are TRBV7-3 and TRBJ2-1; a weak D match, TRBD1 (6 bases). The receptor's source is a female donor with multiple sclerosis, enrolled in a pregnancy study. CDR3: CASSFTRGSYNEQFF. Written as DNA, the CDR3 is TGTGCCAGCAGCTTTACCAGGGGCTCCTACAATGAGCAGTTCTTC.